The 27 T cell receptor beta chains listed next were all sequenced from one sample in a study of T cells in Graves' hyperthyroidism and ophthalmopathy. RNA transcripts were the template for amplifying TCR beta CDR3 regions. HTBI primers drove first-round RT-PCR of the TCR CDR3. TCRdb called the multiplex PCR reads again in MiXCR, with one record for every CDR3 protein. The profile covers fewer than 900,000 distinct CDR3 sequences, with roughly 15% appearing a single time and roughly 8% taken by the ten largest. Sample: blood. All receptors come from a man younger than 30 with Graves' hyperthyroidism.

The V call is TRBV20-1, the J call TRBJ2-4, with 8 positions matching TRBD2. The germline V gene encodes CDR1 DFQATT and CDR2 SNEGSKA (reference sequence). CDR3 length: 17 residues. Unmatched junction bases numbered 12, after V lost 4 bases and J lost 1 base. This CDR3 reads CSAIRGGGSRAKNIQYF. CDR3 coding DNA: TGCAGTGCTATCCGAGGCGGGGGGTCCCGGGCCAAAAACATTCAGTACTTC.

This clonotype was observed a few times. J is TRBJ2-2 and V is TRBV19; D is ambiguous. The CDR3 loop spans 12 amino acids. Germline loops: CDR1 LNHDA, CDR2 SQIVND (reference sequence). Trimming removed 3 bases at V and 8 bases at J, with 7 bases between. CDR3 in amino acids: CASSIESGELFF. Here the CDR3 DNA reads TGTGCCAGTAGTATCGAGTCGGGGGAGCTGTTTTTT.

V and J are TRBV20-1 and TRBJ1-5; 10 bases line up with TRBD1. V gave up 1 base and J gave up 7 bases; unmatched junction bases: 7. Germline V gives CDR1 DFQATT, CDR2 SNEGSKA (reference sequence). This CDR3 has 15 amino acids. This CDR3 is CSARVFRDRGQPQHF. Here the CDR3 DNA reads TGCAGTGCTAGAGTCTTCCGGGACAGGGGACAGCCCCAGCATTTT.

This clonotype was seen more than once but under ten times. The chain has TRBV29-1 and TRBJ2-7; 10 bases line up with TRBD2. The CDR3 totals 14 residues. Germline V gene lookup returns CDR1 SQVTM and CDR2 ANQGSEA. The V segment lost 4 bases and the J segment 0 bases; nucleotides outside the gene matches: 3. The CDR3 coding sequence is TGCAGCGTTGGCGCTAGCGGGAGCTCCTACGAGCAGTACTTC. This encodes CSVGASGSSYEQYF.

V usage is TRBV6-2 or TRBV6-3 and J usage is TRBJ2-4, with TRBD1 matching over 8 bases. Germline CDR1 reads MNHEY; CDR2 reads SVGEGT. The V and J ends lost 8 bases and 10 bases, in that order; junction bases with no gene match: 1. CDR3 length equals 10 residues. This chain's CDR3 is CASGQGIQYF. The CDR3, as DNA: TGTGCCAGCGGACAGGGAATTCAGTACTTC.

This clonotype was observed a few times. The V call is TRBV7-9, the J call TRBJ2-5; D is unresolved. The V end was cut by 11 bases, the J end by 2 bases, with 15 bases between. The germline V gene has CDR1 SEHNR and CDR2 FQNEAQ (reference sequence). There are 13 residues in the CDR3. The CDR3 region is CALLDVGQETQYF. Here the CDR3 DNA reads TGTGCCTTATTAGACGTGGGGCAAGAGACCCAGTACTTC.

At least ten counts were recorded for this clonotype. The chain employs TRBV2 and TRBJ2-7; 8 positions match TRBD2. V was pared by 6 bases and J by 4 bases, with 8 bases of the junction left unmatched. The CDR3 has 14 amino acids. Germline lookup yields CDR1 SNHLY and CDR2 FYNNEI. CDR3 in DNA: TGTGCCAGCAGCCTGAGCGGGAGTCTATACGAGCAGTACTTC. Protein: CASSLSGSLYEQYF.

Ten or more counts support this clonotype. J is TRBJ2-1 and V is TRBV11-2; D may be TRBD2 (5 bases). Trimming removed 5 bases from V and 7 bases from J, with 21 bases in between. This CDR3 spans 16 amino acids. CDR1 and CDR2 from the germline V gene are SGHAT and FQNNGV. CDR3 loop: CASSRSRAASGNEQFF. CDR3 sequence (DNA): TGTGCCAGCAGCCGGTCGAGGGCCGCCTCGGGTAATGAGCAGTTCTTC. The full variable domain, with the rest looked up from reference TRBV11-2 and TRBJ2-1, is EAGVAQSPRYKIIEKRQSVAFWCNPISGHATLYWYQQILGQGPKLLIQFQNNGVVDDSQLPKDRFSAERLKGVDSTLKIQPAKLEDSAVYLCASSRSRAASGNEQFFGPGTRLTVL.

This clonotype occurred a few times. This chain uses TRBV20-1 with TRBJ2-1; D is ambiguous. The V end was cut by 1 base, the J end by 4 bases, with 11 bases between. The CDR3 length is 14 residues. Germline V CDR1 and CDR2: DFQATT, SNEGSKA (reference sequence). The CDR3 bases are TGCAGTGCTAGAGGTTTAAACAGTTACAATGAGCAGTTCTTC. This translates into CSARGLNSYNEQFF.

The J gene is TRBJ2-1, the V gene TRBV20-1; D gene uncertain. Trimming removed 0 bases from V and 2 bases from J, with 23 bases in between. The CDR3 totals 19 residues. Per the germline V gene, CDR1 is DFQATT and CDR2 is SNEGSKA (reference sequence). The CDR3 coding sequence is TGCAGTGCTAGAGATCAAAGGGTCCGACAATATGTAACCTACAATGAGCAGTTCTTC. Amino acids: CSARDQRVRQYVTYNEQFF.

This chain uses TRBV20-1 with TRBJ2-1; 11 nucleotides line up with TRBD2. The length of the CDR3 is 17 residues. Germline CDR1 and CDR2: DFQATT and SNEGSKA (reference sequence). J gave up 6 bases and V 0 bases, and 10 bases lay outside the gene matches. CDR3 DNA sequence: TGCAGTGCTAGAGATTTGAGGCTAGCGGGAGGTACCAATGAGCAGTTCTTC. Its translation: CSARDLRLAGGTNEQFF.

This clonotype was seen a few times. The chain couples TRBV29-1 to TRBJ2-2; D uncertain. The length of the CDR3 is 13 residues. The germline V gene encodes CDR1 SQVTM and CDR2 ANQGSEA. With 5 bases removed from V and 6 bases from J, the gap between germline ends came to 13 bases. Here the CDR3 reads CSVYLPRAGELFF. For the CDR3, the DNA is TGCAGCGTTTATCTCCCCCGGGCCGGGGAGCTGTTTTTT.

Ten or more counts support this clonotype. V gene TRBV12-3 or TRBV12-4 combines with J gene TRBJ2-1; no reliable D call. This CDR3 has 16 residues. V was pared by 6 bases and J by 0 bases, with 15 bases between. CDR3 amino acids: CASRAVPPNSYNEQFF. The CDR3 DNA sequence: TGTGCCAGCAGAGCCGTCCCCCCCAACTCCTACAATGAGCAGTTCTTC.

The chain has TRBV29-1 and TRBJ2-3, with D possibly being TRBD2 (5 bases). The CDR3 has 12 residues. Trimming shortened V by 2 bases and J by 5 bases, and 8 bases separated the two germline ends. CDR1 is SQVTM, CDR2 ANQGSEA, per germline. In DNA form, the CDR3 reads TGCAGCGTTGAAAAGGCGGGAGATACGCAGTATTTT. Protein: CSVEKAGDTQYF.

This clonotype was picked up many times. The rearrangement links TRBV9 to TRBJ1-1; maybe TRBD1 (5 bases). Germline V gene sequence: CDR1 SGDLS, CDR2 YYNGEE. Trimming removed 0 bases at V and 1 base at J, with 16 bases between. CDR3 length: 17 residues. The CDR3 sequence is CASSVEGNPNPNTEAFF. The CDR3 DNA follows: TGTGCCAGCAGCGTAGAGGGGAATCCAAACCCGAACACTGAAGCTTTCTTT.

This clonotype was seen a few times. V gene TRBV5-1 combines with J gene TRBJ1-1; D is possibly TRBD1 (5 bases). The V gene's germline CDR1 is SGHRS and CDR2 YFSETQ. The CDR3 is 17 residues long. The V gene lost 2 bases and the J gene lost 0 bases, with 17 bases spanning the gap. The DNA of the CDR3 is TGCGCCAGCAGCTTTAGGGGCCGAGGGGTTCTGAACACTGAAGCTTTCTTT. It yields the protein CASSFRGRGVLNTEAFF.

This sequence joins TRBV20-1 and TRBJ2-3, with D tentatively TRBD2 (5 bases). The CDR3 runs to 14 residues. Trimming left V 2 bases short and J 5 bases short, with 14 bases between. Germline loops: CDR1 DFQATT, CDR2 SNEGSKA (reference sequence). CDR3 sequence: CSARPRRMEDTQYF. The DNA for the CDR3 is TGCAGTGCTAGACCAAGGAGGATGGAAGATACGCAGTATTTT.

Worth noting for this clonotype: This clone may be a read error of a much larger clone one base away. The chain has TRBV6-1 and TRBJ2-1, with 8 bases aligning to TRBD2. The germline V gene has CDR1 MNHNS and CDR2 SASEGT. This CDR3 is 14 amino acids long. The CDR3 is CASNPGGWNNGQFF. The CDR3 bases are TGTGCCAGCAACCCGGGAGGGTGGAACAATGGGCAGTTCTTC.

This chain connects TRBV19 to TRBJ2-1, with D possibly matching TRBD2 (6 bases). The V end was cut by 5 bases, the J end by 13 bases, with 18 bases between. In germline, CDR1 is LNHDA, CDR2 SQIVND (reference sequence). The length of the CDR3 is 13 residues. CDR3 in amino acids: CASSGVVTSSQFF. The CDR3 DNA sequence: TGTGCCAGTAGTGGGGTCGTCACTAGCAGCCAGTTCTTC.

The chain employs TRBV15 and TRBJ2-2, with D perhaps given as TRBD1 or TRBD2 (5 bases each). The CDR3 spans 16 residues. V was trimmed by 1 base and J by 6 bases, leaving 15 bases between them. Germline loops: CDR1 LNHNV, CDR2 YYDKDF (reference sequence). The CDR3: CATSRGQGERAGELFF. CDR3 nucleotide sequence: TGTGCCACCAGCAGAGGGCAGGGAGAAAGGGCCGGGGAGCTGTTTTTT.

This clonotype was found many times. The V and J genes are TRBV7-9 and TRBJ2-3, with D tentatively TRBD1 (5 bases). The CDR3 consists of 16 residues. V gave up 4 bases and J gave up 0 bases, with 14 bases separating them. The germline gives CDR1 SEHNR, CDR2 FQNEAQ (reference sequence). The DNA of the CDR3 is TGTGCCAGCAGCTCAAAAAACAGGTTTAGCACAGATACGCAGTATTTT. Translating it yields CASSSKNRFSTDTQYF.

At least ten counts were recorded for this clonotype. The rearrangement uses TRBV11-2 and TRBJ2-5; TRBD1 agrees at 10 bases. Per germline, CDR1 SGHAT and CDR2 FQNNGV. The CDR3 extends over 14 amino acids. V was pared by 3 bases and J by 3 bases, with 1 base of the junction left unmatched. The CDR3 here is CASSFGTGEETQYF. Written as DNA, the CDR3 is TGTGCCAGCAGCTTCGGGACAGGGGAAGAGACCCAGTACTTC.

The V call is TRBV10-2, the J call TRBJ1-4, with D unclear. CDR1 and CDR2 from the germline V gene are WSHSY and SAAADI. The CDR3 has 13 amino acids. V was clipped by 8 bases and J by 5 bases, with 12 bases between them. The DNA for the CDR3 is TGCGCCAGCGTGGCCTCCTTAAATGAAAAACTGTTTTTT. It specifies CASVASLNEKLFF.

This clonotype was seen only a few times. The genes are TRBV19 and TRBJ2-7, with unresolved D. The germline V and J ends were trimmed by 10 bases and 0 bases, with 7 bases remaining between them. The germline CDR1 and CDR2 sequences are LNHDA and SQIVND (reference sequence). CDR3 length: 11 amino acids. CDR3 sequence reads: CATASSYEQYF. In DNA, the CDR3 is TGTGCCACCGCCAGCTCCTACGAGCAGTACTTC.

This clonotype was counted many times. The V and J genes are TRBV2 and TRBJ2-3; D remains ambiguous. The germline V gene encodes CDR1 SNHLY and CDR2 FYNNEI. The CDR3 is 12 amino acids. Trimming stripped 8 bases from V and 0 bases from J, with 6 bases between. Here the CDR3 reads CASRISTDTQYF. The CDR3 DNA reads as TGTGCCAGCCGCATTAGCACAGATACGCAGTATTTT. Full variable domain (remainder filled in from reference TRBV2 and TRBJ2-3): EPEVTQTPSHQVTQMGQEVILRCVPISNHLYFYWYRQILGQKVEFLVSFYNNEISEKSEIFDDQFSVERPDGSNFTLKIRSTKLEDSAMYFCASRISTDTQYFGPGTRLTVL.

The rearrangement links TRBV20-1 to TRBJ2-1; 7 nucleotides agree with TRBD1. The germline gives CDR1 DFQATT, CDR2 SNEGSKA (reference sequence). The J segment lost 9 bases and the V segment lost 6 bases, leaving 14 bases of the junction unmatched. This CDR3 is 14 amino acids long. The CDR3 nucleotides read TGCAGTGCCCAGCACAGGGGCTTACCCAGTGAGCAGTTCTTC. It codes for CSAQHRGLPSEQFF.

This clonotype was seen ten or more times. The chain carries TRBV28 and TRBJ2-1; 7 bases align to TRBD2. Germline assignment: CDR1 MDHEN and CDR2 SYDVKM. There are 17 residues in the CDR3. The junction had 15 bases not matched to a gene; V was cut back by 4 bases and J by 6 bases. The CDR3 DNA reads as TGTGCCAGCAGTTACCCAGCTGGGGGGGGGGTCGGCAATGAGCAGTTCTTC. Translated: CASSYPAGGGVGNEQFF.